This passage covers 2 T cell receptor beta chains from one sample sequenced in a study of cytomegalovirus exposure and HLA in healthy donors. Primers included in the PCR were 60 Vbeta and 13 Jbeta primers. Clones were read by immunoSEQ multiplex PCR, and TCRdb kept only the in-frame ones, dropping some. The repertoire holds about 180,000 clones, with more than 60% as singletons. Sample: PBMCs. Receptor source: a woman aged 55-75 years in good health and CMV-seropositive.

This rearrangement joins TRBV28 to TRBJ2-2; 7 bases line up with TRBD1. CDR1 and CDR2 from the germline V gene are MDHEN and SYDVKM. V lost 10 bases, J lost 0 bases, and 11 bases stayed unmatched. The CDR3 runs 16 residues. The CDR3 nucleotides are TGTGCCATCGAACAGGGGATTGGTTCGAACACCGGGGAGCTGTTTTTT. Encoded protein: CAIEQGIGSNTGELFF.

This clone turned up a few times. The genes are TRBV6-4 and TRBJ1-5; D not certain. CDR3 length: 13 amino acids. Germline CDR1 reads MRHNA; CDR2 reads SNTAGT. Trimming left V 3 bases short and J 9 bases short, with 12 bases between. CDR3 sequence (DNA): TGTGCCAGCAGTGATGTTGAGGGAAGGCCCCAGCATTTT. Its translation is CASSDVEGRPQHF.